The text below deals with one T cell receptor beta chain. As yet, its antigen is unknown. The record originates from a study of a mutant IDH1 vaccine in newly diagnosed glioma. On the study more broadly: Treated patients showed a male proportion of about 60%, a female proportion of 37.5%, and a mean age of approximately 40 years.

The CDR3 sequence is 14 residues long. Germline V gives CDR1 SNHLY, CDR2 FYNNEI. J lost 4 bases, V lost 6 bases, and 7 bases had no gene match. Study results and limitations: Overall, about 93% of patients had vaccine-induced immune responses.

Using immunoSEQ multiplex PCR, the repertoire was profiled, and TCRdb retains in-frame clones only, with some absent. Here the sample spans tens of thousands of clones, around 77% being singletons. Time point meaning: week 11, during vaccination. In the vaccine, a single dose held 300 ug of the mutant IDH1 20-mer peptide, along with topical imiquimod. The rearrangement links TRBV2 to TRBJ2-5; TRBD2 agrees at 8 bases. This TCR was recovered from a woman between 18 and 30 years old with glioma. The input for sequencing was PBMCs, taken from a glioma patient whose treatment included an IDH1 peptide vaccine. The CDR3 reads CASRTSEGPETQYF. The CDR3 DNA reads TGTGCCAGCAGGACTAGCGAGGGGCCAGAGACCCAGTACTTC.